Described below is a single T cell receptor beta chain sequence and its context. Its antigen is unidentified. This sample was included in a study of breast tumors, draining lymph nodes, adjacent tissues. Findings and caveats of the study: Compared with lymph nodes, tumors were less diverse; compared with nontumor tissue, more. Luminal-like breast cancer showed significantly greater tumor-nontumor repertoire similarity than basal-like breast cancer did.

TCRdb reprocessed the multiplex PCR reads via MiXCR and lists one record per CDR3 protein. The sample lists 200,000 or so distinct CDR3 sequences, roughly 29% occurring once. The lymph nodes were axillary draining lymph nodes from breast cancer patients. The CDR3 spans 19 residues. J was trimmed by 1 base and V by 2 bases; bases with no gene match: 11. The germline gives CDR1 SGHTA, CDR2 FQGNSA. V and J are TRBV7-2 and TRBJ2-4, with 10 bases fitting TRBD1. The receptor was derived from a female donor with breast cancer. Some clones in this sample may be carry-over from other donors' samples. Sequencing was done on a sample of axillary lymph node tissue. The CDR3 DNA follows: TGTGCCAGCAGCTTAAGGCCAATAATGGGACAGGGGGCCAAAAACATTCAGTACTTC. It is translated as CASSLRPIMGQGAKNIQYF. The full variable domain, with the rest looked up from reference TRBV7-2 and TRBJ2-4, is GAGVSQSPSNKVTEKGKDVELRCDPISGHTALYWYRQSLGQGLEFLIYFQGNSAPDKSGLPSDRFSAERTGGSVSTLTIQRTQQEDSAVYLCASSLRPIMGQGAKNIQYFGAGTRLSVL.